One sample yielded the 15 T cell receptor beta chains listed below, sequenced in a study of blood T cell repertoires in COVID-19. Libraries were prepared by immunoSEQ multiplex PCR; TCRdb keeps only in-frame clonotypes and omits some of them. The sample yields 200,000 to 250,000 clones, approximately 83% seen once. The sequencing sample was made of peripheral blood. These receptor sequences come from a man aged 30-40 years who had recovered from COVID-19.

The chain recombines TRBV4-2 with TRBJ2-5; 8 positions match TRBD2. Losses at the gene ends were 1 base for V and 3 bases for J; bases not matched to a gene: 7. CDR1 LGHNA and CDR2 YNFKEQ come from the germline V gene. The CDR3 contains 16 residues. This CDR3 is CASSQVPSLAEETQYF. As DNA, the CDR3 is TGTGCCAGCAGCCAAGTCCCGTCACTAGCGGAAGAGACCCAGTACTTC.

This clone appeared once. This chain links TRBV7-9 with TRBJ2-3, with D tentatively TRBD1 (6 bases). The CDR3 sequence is 18 residues long. Germline assignment: CDR1 SEHNR and CDR2 FQNEAQ (reference sequence). V gave up 5 bases and J gave up 0 bases, with 21 bases separating them. CDR3 bases: TGTGCCAGCAGCACCGACGTCCGACAGGTCTCTAGCACAGATACGCAGTATTTT. Translated: CASSTDVRQVSSTDTQYF.

This clone was detected only once. V is TRBV18 and J is TRBJ2-2, with D possibly matching TRBD1 (6 bases). The CDR3 extends over 15 amino acids. Looked up from germline, CDR1 is KGHSH and CDR2 is LQKENI. With 0 bases removed from V and 5 bases from J, the gap between germline ends came to 10 bases. This chain's CDR3 is CASSPPNRATGELFF. Here the CDR3 DNA reads TGTGCCAGCTCACCACCGAACAGGGCAACCGGGGAGCTGTTTTTT.

The rearrangement joins TRBV24-1 to TRBJ2-3; D is unclear. CDR1 and CDR2 (germline): KGHDR, SFDVKD. The germline V and J ends were trimmed by 5 bases and 0 bases, with 11 bases remaining between them. CDR3 size: 15 residues. This CDR3 reads CATSAKATSTDTQYF. The DNA for the CDR3 is TGTGCCACCAGTGCCAAAGCCACTAGCACAGATACGCAGTATTTT.

The chain joins TRBV3-1 (or the pseudogene TRBV3-2) to TRBJ1-6; D remains ambiguous. Germline-derived CDR1 and CDR2 are LGHDT and YNNKEL (reference sequence). Trimming shortened V by 0 bases and J by 6 bases, and 9 bases separated the two germline ends. This CDR3 is 15 amino acids long. CDR3 region: CASSQDSGGNSPLHF. DNA of the CDR3: TGTGCCAGCAGCCAAGATTCGGGAGGTAATTCACCCCTCCACTTT.

V and J are TRBV28 and TRBJ1-5; the D is unclear. The CDR3 extends over 12 amino acids. CDR1 is MDHEN, CDR2 SYDVKM, per germline. V lost 7 bases and J lost 6, with 10 bases in between. The CDR3 spells CASKLGGQPQHF. DNA of the CDR3: TGTGCCAGCAAGCTTGGAGGTCAGCCCCAGCATTTT.

Here the CDR3 DNA reads TGTGCCAGCAGCCAAAGGTCTAGCGGGGGGCCGATCACAGATACGCAGTATTTT. This codes for CASSQRSSGGPITDTQYF. J is TRBJ2-3 and V is TRBV3-1 (or the pseudogene TRBV3-2), with 11 nucleotides matching TRBD2. The CDR3 consists of 18 residues. Germline trimming cut 2 bases from V and 2 bases from J; bases unmatched to any gene: 9. Germline CDR1 reads LGHDT; CDR2 reads YNNKEL (reference sequence).

The V and J genes are TRBV12-3 or TRBV12-4 and TRBJ2-3; D perhaps matches TRBD2 (5 bases). This CDR3 region has 12 residues. V lost 6 bases and J lost 2, with 6 bases in between. The CDR3 spells CASSDYTDTQYF. In nucleotides, the CDR3 is TGTGCCAGCAGCGACTACACAGATACGCAGTATTTT.

V gene TRBV11-2 combines with J gene TRBJ2-7; a weak D match, TRBD1 (6 bases). The CDR3 is made up of 14 amino acids. V was pared by 2 bases and J by 5 bases, with 13 bases between. Germline loops: CDR1 SGHAT, CDR2 FQNNGV. The CDR3 bases are TGTGCCAGCAGCTTATTACAACAGGGCAACGAGCAGTACTTC. Its protein product is CASSLLQQGNEQYF.

The J gene is TRBJ1-3, the V gene TRBV18; D not resolved. The germline CDR1 and CDR2 sequences are KGHSH and LQKENI. With 0 bases removed from V and 0 bases from J, the gap between germline ends came to 6 bases. CDR3 length: 15 residues. The CDR3 DNA reads TGTGCCAGCTCACCACCCGTCGGCTCTGGAAACACCATATATTTT. Its translation: CASSPPVGSGNTIYF.

The CDR3 is CASSEGRGGKNIQYF. The CDR3 nucleotides read TGCGCCAGCTCGGAAGGCAGAGGAGGAAAAAACATTCAGTACTTC. This chain links TRBV10-2 with TRBJ2-4, with D maybe TRBD2 (5 bases). CDR3 size: 15 residues. V gave up 8 bases and J gave up 4 bases, with 18 bases separating them. Germline CDR1 reads WSHSY; CDR2 reads SAAADI.

This clone was counted once. The chain links TRBV5-6 to TRBJ2-5, with 8 bases aligning to TRBD2. V lost 5 bases and J lost 2; bases outside the gene matches: 8. The germline gives CDR1 SGHDT, CDR2 YYEEEE. CDR3 length: 15 residues. CDR3: CASSPDPGGQETQYF. The CDR3 DNA sequence: TGTGCCAGCAGTCCTGATCCGGGGGGGCAAGAGACCCAGTACTTC.

The V call is TRBV5-5, the J call TRBJ2-2, with 9 nucleotides matching TRBD1. This CDR3 has 16 amino acids. V shed 2 bases, J shed 4 bases, and the junction held 6 bases outside the gene matches. The germline V gene has CDR1 SGHKS and CDR2 YYEKEE (reference sequence). CDR3 coding DNA: TGTGCCAGCAGCTTACAGGGGGCGAGGTCCACCGGGGAGCTGTTTTTT. Translating it yields CASSLQGARSTGELFF.

V usage is TRBV16 and J usage is TRBJ2-2, with 7 bases lining up with TRBD1. V lost 0 bases, J lost 2 bases, and 6 bases stayed unmatched. The germline CDR1 and CDR2 sequences are KGHSY and FQNENV. There are 17 residues in the CDR3. The CDR3 nucleotides read TGTGCCAGCAGCCAATCCCGAACAGGGGCCAACACCGGGGAGCTGTTTTTT. Translation gives CASSQSRTGANTGELFF.

This chain uses TRBV2 with TRBJ2-3; tentatively, D is TRBD2 (6 bases). The CDR3 covers 16 residues. Germline values: CDR1 SNHLY, CDR2 FYNNEI. V dropped 6 bases and J dropped 0 bases, with 16 bases sitting between them. CDR3 nucleotide sequence: TGTGCCAGCAGAGCAGGGTTCGGGGGTAGCACAGATACGCAGTATTTT. Protein product: CASRAGFGGSTDTQYF.